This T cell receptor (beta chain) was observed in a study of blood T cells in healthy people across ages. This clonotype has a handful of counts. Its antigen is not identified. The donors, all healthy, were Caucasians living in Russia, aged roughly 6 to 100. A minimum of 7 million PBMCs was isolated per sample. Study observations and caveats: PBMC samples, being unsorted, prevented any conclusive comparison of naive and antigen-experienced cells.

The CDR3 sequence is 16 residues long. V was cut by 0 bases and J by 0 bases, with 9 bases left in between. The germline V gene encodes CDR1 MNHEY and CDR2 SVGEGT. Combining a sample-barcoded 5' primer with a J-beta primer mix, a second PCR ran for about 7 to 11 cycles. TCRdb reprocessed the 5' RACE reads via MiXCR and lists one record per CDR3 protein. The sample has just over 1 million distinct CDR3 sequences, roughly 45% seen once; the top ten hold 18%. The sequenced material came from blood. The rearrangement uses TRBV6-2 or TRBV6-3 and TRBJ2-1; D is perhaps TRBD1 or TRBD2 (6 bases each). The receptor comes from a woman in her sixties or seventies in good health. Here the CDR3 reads CASSYSGGPSYNEQFF. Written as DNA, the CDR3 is TGTGCCAGCAGTTACTCGGGGGGCCCCTCCTACAATGAGCAGTTCTTC.